This T cell receptor (beta chain) was recovered during a study of read filtering for tumor transcriptome and immune sequencing. Study overall: Among patients, some 17 were male and some 15 female, aged roughly 40 to 90 (mean approximately 71). By R-ISS, stages I, II and III held about 8, 16 and 7 patients. DNase treatment preceded whole-transcriptome library preparation.

From roughly 0.4 ug of RNA, a library with molecular barcoded alpha/delta and beta/gamma adaptors was made. TCRdb analysed the reads with MiXCR anew, one entry per CDR3 protein. Among 25,000 to 35,000 distinct CDR3 sequences listed, 18% were seen once. This clonotype was seen at least ten times. The CDR3 is 12 residues long. Trimming removed 7 bases at V and 3 bases at J, with 9 bases between. Germline values: CDR1 MDHEN, CDR2 SYDVKM. The chain couples TRBV28 to TRBJ1-1, with D unclear. Source material: a population of CD138-negative cells sorted from bone marrow. This TCR derives from a donor over 35 with multiple myeloma. The DNA of the CDR3 is TGTGCCAGCAATATGGGCCACACTGAAGCTTTCTTT. Translated, it gives CASNMGHTEAFF. Full variable domain (missing parts from reference TRBV28 and TRBJ1-1): DVKVTQSSRYLVKRTGEKVFLECVQDMDHENMFWYRQDPGLGLRLIYFSYDVKMKEKGDIPEGYSVSREKKERFSLILESASTNQTSMYLCASNMGHTEAFFGQGTRLTVV.